This T cell receptor (beta chain) was captured by sequencing in a study of blood T cell repertoires in COVID-19. Between the trimmed V and J ends, which lost 4 bases and 9 bases, there was a span of 10 bases. The CDR3 spans 13 residues. The germline V gene has CDR1 ENHRY and CDR2 SYGVKD. Profiling relied on immunoSEQ multiplex PCR, and the TCRdb table lists in-frame clones only, not all of them. The sample includes a few hundred thousand clones, about 83% of them seen just once. Input material: peripheral blood. The TCR was taken from a man older than 75 with acute or convalescent COVID-19. The V and J genes are TRBV10-3 and TRBJ1-6, with a weak D call TRBD1 (5 bases). The CDR3 DNA follows: TGTGCCATCAGTGCCGCAGGGTTTTCACCCCTCCACTTT. The encoded protein is CAISAAGFSPLHF.